This paragraph covers one T cell receptor (beta chain) sequence. No antigen is known for it. The data belong to a study of lymphopenia after photon versus proton radiotherapy. Study-wide results and limits: Survival link was tested only in deceased patients; proton benefit remains a possibility.

TCRdb keeps only in-frame clones here, not all; method: immunoSEQ multiplex PCR. Here the sample spans just over 25,000 clones, 75% to 90% being singletons. The CDR3 extends over 15 amino acids. J gave up 2 bases and V 3 bases, and 4 bases lay outside the gene matches. Germline CDR1 reads SEHNR; CDR2 reads FQNEAQ (reference sequence). The sample in question was peripheral blood, obtained from a patient treated with photon-based radiotherapy. The gene calls are TRBV7-9 and TRBJ2-3, with 8 bases that match TRBD1. The receptor's source is a young man with gastric cancer. The CDR3 coding sequence is TGTGCCAGCAGCTTCAGGGGGCTAGTCACAGATACGCAGTATTTT. Its protein is CASSFRGLVTDTQYF.